These T cell receptor beta chains were read from a single sample in a study of Tregs in tolerant kidney transplant recipients. Here immunoSEQ multiplex PCR was the method, and the copy in TCRdb shows in-frame clones only, minus some. The sample carries 90,000 or so clones, about 92% recorded once. The sequenced sample consisted of CD8+ T cells from blood. These receptors came from a human donor in good health. The CDR3 runs from the conserved cysteine through the conserved F or W. Fields, in order: V gene, D gene, clone size, J gene, CDR3 DNA, CDR3 protein. A D gene is named only where the DNA matches it firmly. Not every row has a clone size; where given, it reads once, few, many or a size class.

v_call: TRBV11-3; d_call: .; clone_size: once; j_call: TRBJ2-1; cdr3_nt: TGTGCCAGCAGCGAAAGGGACGGACTCTACAATGAGCAGTTCTTC; cdr3_aa: CASSERDGLYNEQFF
v_call: TRBV19; d_call: TRBD1; clone_size: .; j_call: TRBJ1-1; cdr3_nt: TGTGCCAGTAGTAAGGGGATGGCGTGGACAGGGGACCCTGAAGCTTTCTTT; cdr3_aa: CASSKGMAWTGDPEAFF
v_call: TRBV5-7; d_call: TRBD1; clone_size: .; j_call: TRBJ2-3; cdr3_nt: TGTGCCAGCAGTTACCGGGACAGGGATTCGGGCACAGATACGCAGTATTTT; cdr3_aa: CASSYRDRDSGTDTQYF
v_call: TRBV27; d_call: .; clone_size: .; j_call: TRBJ2-1; cdr3_nt: TGTGCCAGCAGTCCGCTTGGAGCAGCCTACAATGAGCAGTTCTTC; cdr3_aa: CASSPLGAAYNEQFF
v_call: TRBV7-9; d_call: TRBD1; clone_size: .; j_call: TRBJ2-7; cdr3_nt: TGTGCCAGCAGCACGAGGGACAGTCGGTACGAGCAGTACTTC; cdr3_aa: CASSTRDSRYEQYF
v_call: TRBV7-8; d_call: .; clone_size: .; j_call: TRBJ2-5; cdr3_nt: TGTGCCAGCAGCCCCACAGGGAGGTCCCAAGAGACCCAGTACTTC; cdr3_aa: CASSPTGRSQETQYF
v_call: TRBV19; d_call: .; clone_size: .; j_call: TRBJ1-1; cdr3_nt: TGTGCCAGTAGTATGGGGGCGAACACTGAAGCTTTCTTT; cdr3_aa: CASSMGANTEAFF
v_call: TRBV28; d_call: TRBD1; clone_size: .; j_call: TRBJ2-6; cdr3_nt: TGTGCCAGCAGCCAGGGGACAGGGGGGGCCAACGTCCTGACTTTC; cdr3_aa: CASSQGTGGANVLTF
v_call: TRBV4-1; d_call: TRBD1; clone_size: once; j_call: TRBJ1-1; cdr3_nt: TGCGCCAGCAGCCAGCAGACAGGGCAGAACACTGAAGCTTTCTTT; cdr3_aa: CASSQQTGQNTEAFF
v_call: TRBV9; d_call: .; clone_size: .; j_call: TRBJ2-1; cdr3_nt: TGTGCCAGCAGCGTAGGGGGGGACGGTGAGCAGTTCTTC; cdr3_aa: CASSVGGDGEQFF
v_call: TRBV4-1; d_call: .; clone_size: few; j_call: TRBJ2-7; cdr3_nt: TGCGCCAGCAGCCCAAAGCACGGCACCTACGAGCAGTACTTC; cdr3_aa: CASSPKHGTYEQYF
v_call: TRBV11-2; d_call: .; clone_size: .; j_call: TRBJ1-4; cdr3_nt: TGTGCCAGCCTACGGGCGGGTGGGGAAAAACTGTTTTTT; cdr3_aa: CASLRAGGEKLFF
v_call: TRBV4-2; d_call: TRBD1; clone_size: .; j_call: TRBJ2-7; cdr3_nt: TGTGCCAGCAGCCCTGACAGGGGCGACGAGCAGTACTTC; cdr3_aa: CASSPDRGDEQYF
v_call: TRBV19; d_call: .; clone_size: .; j_call: TRBJ2-2; cdr3_nt: TGTGCCAGTAATACAGAGAACACCGGGGAGCTGTTTTTT; cdr3_aa: CASNTENTGELFF
v_call: TRBV27; d_call: .; clone_size: .; j_call: TRBJ1-1; cdr3_nt: TGTGCCAGCAGTTTATCGGTAGGGGGGGTGGAGGCTTTCTTT; cdr3_aa: CASSLSVGGVEAFF
v_call: TRBV7-6; d_call: TRBD2; clone_size: .; j_call: TRBJ2-2; cdr3_nt: TGTGCCAGCAGCTATCGGGGAGGGTGGACCGGGGAGCTGTTTTTT; cdr3_aa: CASSYRGGWTGELFF
v_call: TRBV7-8; d_call: TRBD2; clone_size: .; j_call: TRBJ2-7; cdr3_nt: TGTGCCAGCAGCCTAGGACCGGGAGGCTACGAGCAGTACTTC; cdr3_aa: CASSLGPGGYEQYF
v_call: TRBV7-9; d_call: .; clone_size: .; j_call: TRBJ2-7; cdr3_nt: TGTGCCAGCAGCTCGGACGGGCTTGAGCAGTACTTC; cdr3_aa: CASSSDGLEQYF
v_call: TRBV4-1; d_call: .; clone_size: .; j_call: TRBJ2-7; cdr3_nt: TGCGCCAGCAGCCAAGCATACGAGCAGTACTTC; cdr3_aa: CASSQAYEQYF
v_call: TRBV13; d_call: TRBD2; clone_size: once; j_call: TRBJ2-1; cdr3_nt: TGTGCCAGCAGCTCGCCGGGACTAGCGAAATACAATGAGCAGTTCTTC; cdr3_aa: CASSSPGLAKYNEQFF
v_call: TRBV19; d_call: TRBD1; clone_size: .; j_call: TRBJ2-2; cdr3_nt: TGTGCCAGTAGTCCGCCAGGGGGTGTGAACACCGGGGAGCTGTTTTTT; cdr3_aa: CASSPPGGVNTGELFF
v_call: TRBV6-1; d_call: TRBD1; clone_size: .; j_call: TRBJ2-7; cdr3_nt: TGTGCCAGCAGCGACAGGGGACGCTCCTCCTACGAGCAGTACTTC; cdr3_aa: CASSDRGRSSYEQYF
v_call: TRBV27; d_call: .; clone_size: few; j_call: TRBJ2-7; cdr3_nt: TGTGCCAGCAGTCGGGGGAGCTCCTACGAGCAGTACTTC; cdr3_aa: CASSRGSSYEQYF
v_call: TRBV18; d_call: .; clone_size: .; j_call: TRBJ1-2; cdr3_nt: TGTGCCAGCTCACCAAGGCAAACCCCTAACTATGGCTACACCTTC; cdr3_aa: CASSPRQTPNYGYTF
v_call: TRBV2; d_call: .; clone_size: .; j_call: TRBJ2-7; cdr3_nt: TGTGCCAGCTTTGGGGAGTCTCACTCCTACGAGCAGTACTTC; cdr3_aa: CASFGESHSYEQYF
v_call: TRBV9; d_call: .; clone_size: .; j_call: TRBJ2-2; cdr3_nt: TGTGCCAGCGGAACAGCCAACACCGGGGAGCTGTTTTTT; cdr3_aa: CASGTANTGELFF
v_call: TRBV27; d_call: TRBD2; clone_size: .; j_call: TRBJ2-3; cdr3_nt: TGTGCCAGCCGGACTAGCGGCATCACAGATACGCAGTATTTT; cdr3_aa: CASRTSGITDTQYF
v_call: TRBV5-1; d_call: .; clone_size: .; j_call: TRBJ2-6; cdr3_nt: TGCGCCAGCAGCTTGGCAGGCCCTCTCTCTGGGGCCAACGTCCTGACTTTC; cdr3_aa: CASSLAGPLSGANVLTF
v_call: TRBV19; d_call: TRBD1; clone_size: .; j_call: TRBJ1-2; cdr3_nt: TGTGCCTCCCTGACCAGGGGGAGTGAAGGCTACACCTTC; cdr3_aa: CASLTRGSEGYTF
v_call: TRBV2; d_call: .; clone_size: .; j_call: TRBJ2-3; cdr3_nt: TGTGCCAGCAGTGCACAAATTGGGGATACGCAGTATTTT; cdr3_aa: CASSAQIGDTQYF
v_call: TRBV7-9; d_call: TRBD1; clone_size: .; j_call: TRBJ1-1; cdr3_nt: TGTGCCAGCAGCCAGGGACAGGGGGCTCGTACTGAAGCTTTCTTT; cdr3_aa: CASSQGQGARTEAFF
v_call: TRBV7-8; d_call: .; clone_size: .; j_call: TRBJ1-1; cdr3_nt: TGTGCCAGCAGTCAACCGGAGGGTAACACTGAAGCTTTCTTT; cdr3_aa: CASSQPEGNTEAFF
v_call: TRBV6-5; d_call: TRBD1; clone_size: once; j_call: TRBJ2-7; cdr3_nt: TGTGCCAGCAGTTACCTCGGACAGGGGGCTTACGAGCAGTACTTC; cdr3_aa: CASSYLGQGAYEQYF
v_call: TRBV11-3; d_call: .; clone_size: .; j_call: TRBJ2-7; cdr3_nt: TGTGCCAGCAGCTTAGGAGGGGGATACGAGCAGTACTTC; cdr3_aa: CASSLGGGYEQYF
v_call: TRBV4-1; d_call: .; clone_size: few; j_call: TRBJ1-6; cdr3_nt: TGCGCCAGCAGCCAATCCCCGTCAGGATCAAATTCACCCCTCCACTTT; cdr3_aa: CASSQSPSGSNSPLHF
v_call: TRBV7-8; d_call: .; clone_size: .; j_call: TRBJ1-1; cdr3_nt: TGTGCCAGCAGGAGTTTACAGGGCGCGGCGAACACTGAAGCTTTCTTT; cdr3_aa: CASRSLQGAANTEAFF
v_call: TRBV7-6; d_call: TRBD2; clone_size: .; j_call: TRBJ2-1; cdr3_nt: TGTGCCAGCAGCTCGTTAGCGGGGGGGCTGGGGGAGCAGTTCTTC; cdr3_aa: CASSSLAGGLGEQFF
v_call: TRBV7-6; d_call: TRBD2; clone_size: .; j_call: TRBJ2-7; cdr3_nt: TGTGCCAGCAGCCCAATAGCGGGGCATTACGAGCAGTACTTC; cdr3_aa: CASSPIAGHYEQYF
v_call: TRBV6-1; d_call: .; clone_size: .; j_call: TRBJ2-3; cdr3_nt: TGTGCCAGCAGTGAATGGGGGGAGCTCACAGATACGCAGTATTTT; cdr3_aa: CASSEWGELTDTQYF
v_call: TRBV9; d_call: .; clone_size: once; j_call: TRBJ1-3; cdr3_nt: TGTGCCAGCAGCCCTTCGGGGTCTGGAAACACCATATATTTT; cdr3_aa: CASSPSGSGNTIYF
v_call: TRBV15; d_call: .; clone_size: .; j_call: TRBJ2-7; cdr3_nt: TGTGCCACCAGCATGGGGCTAGCGAGCTCCTACGAGCAGTACTTC; cdr3_aa: CATSMGLASSYEQYF
v_call: TRBV7-3; d_call: TRBD2; clone_size: .; j_call: TRBJ2-1; cdr3_nt: TGTGCCAGCAGCTACGGACTAGCGGGGTCGTACAATGAGCAGTTCTTC; cdr3_aa: CASSYGLAGSYNEQFF
v_call: TRBV30; d_call: TRBD1; clone_size: .; j_call: TRBJ2-2; cdr3_nt: TGTGCCACAGATTTTCACAGGGGGCATGGGGAGCTGTTTTTT; cdr3_aa: CATDFHRGHGELFF
v_call: TRBV6-6; d_call: TRBD2; clone_size: .; j_call: TRBJ2-7; cdr3_nt: TGTGCCAGCAGTTACCCGACTAGCGGGTTCTACGAGCAGTACTTC; cdr3_aa: CASSYPTSGFYEQYF
v_call: TRBV7-9; d_call: .; clone_size: .; j_call: TRBJ1-5; cdr3_nt: TGTGCCAGCAGCTTAGCGTATGACGGGTCGAATCAGCCCCAGCATTTT; cdr3_aa: CASSLAYDGSNQPQHF
v_call: TRBV2; d_call: TRBD2; clone_size: .; j_call: TRBJ2-1; cdr3_nt: TGTGCCAGTAGTGTGGCGGGAGCTTTGGATGAGCAGTTCTTC; cdr3_aa: CASSVAGALDEQFF
v_call: TRBV27; d_call: TRBD1; clone_size: .; j_call: TRBJ1-1; cdr3_nt: TGTGCCAGCAGTCCTGGGACAGGGGGGATTACTGAAGCTTTCTTT; cdr3_aa: CASSPGTGGITEAFF
v_call: TRBV18; d_call: TRBD1; clone_size: .; j_call: TRBJ1-3; cdr3_nt: TGTGCCAGCTCACCCACAGGACAGGCGCAATCTGGAAACACCATATATTTT; cdr3_aa: CASSPTGQAQSGNTIYF
v_call: TRBV4-1; d_call: TRBD2; clone_size: .; j_call: TRBJ2-3; cdr3_nt: TGCGCCAGCAGCTCGGCGGGGGGGCATCCAGATACGCAGTATTTT; cdr3_aa: CASSSAGGHPDTQYF
v_call: TRBV6-6; d_call: .; clone_size: .; j_call: TRBJ2-3; cdr3_nt: TGTGCCAGCAGTTACTCGGGGGATACGCAGTATTTT; cdr3_aa: CASSYSGDTQYF
v_call: TRBV6-5; d_call: .; clone_size: .; j_call: TRBJ2-3; cdr3_nt: TGTGCCAGCAGTTACTATCTAACAGATACGCAGTATTTT; cdr3_aa: CASSYYLTDTQYF
v_call: TRBV6-6; d_call: .; clone_size: once; j_call: TRBJ1-4; cdr3_nt: TGTGCCAGCAGTTATTACAGGGAAGGAGAAAAACTGTTTTTT; cdr3_aa: CASSYYREGEKLFF
v_call: TRBV13; d_call: .; clone_size: .; j_call: TRBJ1-1; cdr3_nt: TGTGCCAGCAGCTCGTGGGGGAACACTGAAGCTTTCTTT; cdr3_aa: CASSSWGNTEAFF
v_call: TRBV9; d_call: TRBD2; clone_size: .; j_call: TRBJ2-1; cdr3_nt: TGTGCCAGCAGCCTCGGTAGTTCTAGCGGGGGGCCCTATGAGCAGTTCTTC; cdr3_aa: CASSLGSSSGGPYEQFF
v_call: TRBV5-4; d_call: TRBD2; clone_size: .; j_call: TRBJ2-7; cdr3_nt: TGTGCCAGCAGCTTGACTAGCGGGATCTACGAGCAGTACTTC; cdr3_aa: CASSLTSGIYEQYF
v_call: TRBV7-8; d_call: .; clone_size: .; j_call: TRBJ1-1; cdr3_nt: TGTGCCAGCAGCCCGCTGCGAGGGAAGAACACTGAAGCTTTCTTT; cdr3_aa: CASSPLRGKNTEAFF
v_call: TRBV27; d_call: .; clone_size: few; j_call: TRBJ2-3; cdr3_nt: TGTGCCAGCAGCCTCTGGGGCGGGGGCCCCCGGGATACGCAGTATTTT; cdr3_aa: CASSLWGGGPRDTQYF